This TCR beta chain was found in a study of blood T cell repertoires in COVID-19. About the research overall: Specimens from acute and convalescent COVID-19 originated in the United States, Italy and Spain.

Per the original data handling: Nucleated cell counts were estimated from reference gene primer amplification. Sequencing was performed with immunoSEQ multiplex PCR; in TCRdb, only in-frame clones are kept and a portion is missing. V and J calls and clone size are as listed in that table; D and trimming were resolved from the DNA. This repertoire shows over 150,000 clones, 76% found once; its top ten account for 3.5% to 4.5%. There are 15 residues in the CDR3. The junction had 7 bases not matched to a gene; V was cut back by 1 base and J by 7 bases. Per germline, CDR1 KGHSH and CDR2 LQKENI. Material: peripheral blood. This chain joins TRBV18 and TRBJ2-7; 10 nucleotides align to TRBD1. The source is an elderly woman with acute or convalescent COVID-19. CDR3 in DNA: TGTGCCAGCTCACCACTAAGACAGGGGGCGCGGGAGCAGTACTTC. Its translation is CASSPLRQGAREQYF.